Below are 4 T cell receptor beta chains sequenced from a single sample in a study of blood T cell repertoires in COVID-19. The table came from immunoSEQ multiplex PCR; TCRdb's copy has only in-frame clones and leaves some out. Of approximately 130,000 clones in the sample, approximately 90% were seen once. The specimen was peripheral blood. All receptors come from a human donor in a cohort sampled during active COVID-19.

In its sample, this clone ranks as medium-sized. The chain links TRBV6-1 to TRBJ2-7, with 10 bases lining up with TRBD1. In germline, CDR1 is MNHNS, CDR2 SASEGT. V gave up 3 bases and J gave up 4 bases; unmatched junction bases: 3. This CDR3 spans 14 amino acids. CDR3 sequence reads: CASSEDRGGYEQYF. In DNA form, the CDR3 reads TGTGCCAGCAGTGAGGACAGGGGGGGATACGAGCAGTACTTC.

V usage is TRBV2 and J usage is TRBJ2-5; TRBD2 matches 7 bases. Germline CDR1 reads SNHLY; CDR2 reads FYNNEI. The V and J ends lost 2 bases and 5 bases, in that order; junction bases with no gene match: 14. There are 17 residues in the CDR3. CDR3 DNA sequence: TGTGCCAGCAGTGAACGCAGTGGTTCGGTGGGGGGGGAGACCCAGTACTTC. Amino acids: CASSERSGSVGGETQYF.

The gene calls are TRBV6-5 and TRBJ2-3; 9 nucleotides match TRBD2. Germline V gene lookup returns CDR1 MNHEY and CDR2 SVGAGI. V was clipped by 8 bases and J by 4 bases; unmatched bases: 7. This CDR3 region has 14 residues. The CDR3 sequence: CASGLTSGADTQYF. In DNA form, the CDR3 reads TGTGCCAGCGGTTTGACTAGCGGAGCAGATACGCAGTATTTT.

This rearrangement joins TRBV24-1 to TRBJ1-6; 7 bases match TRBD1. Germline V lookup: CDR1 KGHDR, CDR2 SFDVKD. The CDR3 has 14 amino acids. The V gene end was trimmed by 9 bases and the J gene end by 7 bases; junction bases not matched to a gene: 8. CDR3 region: CATRDSERNSPLHF. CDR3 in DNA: TGTGCCACCCGGGACAGCGAACGGAATTCACCCCTCCACTTT.